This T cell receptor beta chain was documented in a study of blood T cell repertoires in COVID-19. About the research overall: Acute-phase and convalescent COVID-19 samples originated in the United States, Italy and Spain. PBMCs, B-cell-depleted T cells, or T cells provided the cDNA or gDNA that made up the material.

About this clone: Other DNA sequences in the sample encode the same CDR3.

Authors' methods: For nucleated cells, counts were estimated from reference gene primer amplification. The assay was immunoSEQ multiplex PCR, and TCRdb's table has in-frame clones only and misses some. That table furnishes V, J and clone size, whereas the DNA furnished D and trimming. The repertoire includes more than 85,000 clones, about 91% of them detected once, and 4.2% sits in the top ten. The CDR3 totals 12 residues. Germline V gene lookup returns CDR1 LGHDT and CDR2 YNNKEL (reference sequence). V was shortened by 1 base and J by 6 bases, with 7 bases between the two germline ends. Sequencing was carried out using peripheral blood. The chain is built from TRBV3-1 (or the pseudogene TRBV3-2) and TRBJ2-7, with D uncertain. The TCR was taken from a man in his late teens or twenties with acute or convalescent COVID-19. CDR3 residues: CASSQVGGEQYF. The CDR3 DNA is TGTGCCAGCAGCCAAGTCGGCGGCGAGCAGTACTTC.